One sample yielded the 30 T cell receptor beta chains listed below, sequenced in a study of T cell responses to AZD1222 COVID-19 vaccine. Data came from immunoSEQ multiplex PCR; TCRdb stores just in-frame clones and leaves some out. Here the sample spans about 86,000 clones, around nine tenths being singletons. Here the sequenced sample was peripheral blood, taken 28 days after the second AZD1222 dose. The source of these receptors is an adult who received the AZD1222 COVID-19 vaccine.

This chain connects TRBV3-1 (or the pseudogene TRBV3-2) to TRBJ2-7; D is unclear. V was pared by 1 base and J by 2 bases, with 15 bases between. CDR1 is LGHDT, CDR2 YNNKEL, per germline (reference sequence). This CDR3 region has 16 residues. In DNA form, the CDR3 reads TGTGCCAGCAGCCAAGGAAATCTTGGGCAAACCTACGAGCAGTACTTC. Its translation is CASSQGNLGQTYEQYF.

The V and J genes are TRBV5-4 and TRBJ1-2; D is perhaps TRBD1 (5 bases). V was trimmed by 2 bases and J by 0 bases, leaving 8 bases between them. Germline V lookup: CDR1 SGHNT, CDR2 YYREEE (reference sequence). The CDR3 runs 14 residues. In DNA form, the CDR3 reads TGTGCCAGCAGCTTACCCAGGGCTAACTATGGCTACACCTTC. Translating it yields CASSLPRANYGYTF.

This clone was counted once. The chain is built from TRBV11-2 and TRBJ1-6; possibly TRBD1 for D (5 bases). In germline, CDR1 is SGHAT, CDR2 FQNNGV. V gave up 4 bases and J gave up 13 bases, with 23 bases separating them. The CDR3 is made up of 16 amino acids. CDR3 coding DNA: TGTGCCAGCAGCTCCCTGACGGGCAGGGTCCGCAGGCCCCTCCACTTT. Protein sequence: CASSSLTGRVRRPLHF.

The V and J genes are TRBV19 and TRBJ2-7, with D maybe TRBD1 (6 bases). CDR1 is LNHDA and CDR2 is SQIVND in the germline V gene (reference sequence). The CDR3 contains 17 residues. V gave up 6 bases and J gave up 4 bases, with 25 bases separating them. The CDR3 protein is CASSSWRLGRGLYEQYF. In nucleotides, the CDR3 is TGTGCCAGTAGCTCGTGGAGGCTCGGCAGGGGTTTGTACGAGCAGTACTTC.

The chain is built from TRBV4-1 and TRBJ2-1; the match to TRBD2 covers 7 bases. With V trimmed by 6 bases and J by 0 bases, 8 bases remained unmatched. CDR1 MGHRA and CDR2 YSYEKL come from the germline V gene. The CDR3 loop spans 16 amino acids. The CDR3 is CASSIVGGVSYNEQFF. In DNA form, the CDR3 reads TGCGCCAGCAGTATTGTGGGAGGGGTCTCCTACAATGAGCAGTTCTTC.

V usage is TRBV18 and J usage is TRBJ1-3; no clear D gene. V lost 3 bases and J lost 1, with 7 bases in between. The CDR3 sequence is 14 residues long. The V gene's germline CDR1 is KGHSH and CDR2 LQKENI. CDR3 sequence: CASSPSTSGNTIYF. CDR3 coding DNA: TGTGCCAGCTCACCCTCCACATCTGGAAACACCATATATTTT.

The rearrangement links TRBV9 to TRBJ1-3; D gene ambiguous. V was shortened by 0 bases and J by 0 bases, with 13 bases between the two germline ends. Germline CDR1 SGDLS, CDR2 YYNGEE. There are 17 residues in the CDR3. The CDR3 here is CASSVATGSHSGNTIYF. CDR3 sequence (DNA): TGTGCCAGCAGCGTAGCTACGGGAAGCCACTCTGGAAACACCATATATTTT.

The V and J genes are TRBV6-5 and TRBJ2-3; TRBD2 aligns across 8 bases. The CDR3 consists of 14 residues. V lost 8 bases and J lost 0; bases outside the gene matches: 4. Germline V gene sequence: CDR1 MNHEY, CDR2 SVGAGI. CDR3 in amino acids: CASAKRESTDTQYF. Here the CDR3 DNA reads TGTGCCAGCGCAAAGCGGGAGAGCACAGATACGCAGTATTTT.

CDR3: CAIKGRLNYGYTF. The CDR3 DNA sequence: TGTGCCATCAAGGGCCGGCTGAACTATGGCTACACCTTC. This chain joins TRBV10-3 and TRBJ1-2; no clear D gene. V was clipped by 7 bases and J by 2 bases, with 11 bases between them. The CDR3 consists of 13 residues. Germline assignment: CDR1 ENHRY and CDR2 SYGVKD.

CDR3 DNA sequence: TGTGCCAGCAGCCAAGCGGCAGGGGTTTCCTACGAGCAGTACTTC. It specifies CASSQAAGVSYEQYF. This rearrangement joins TRBV3-1 (or the pseudogene TRBV3-2) to TRBJ2-7, with TRBD1 as a possible D gene (6 bases). Germline V CDR1 and CDR2: LGHDT, YNNKEL (reference sequence). The V gene lost 1 base and the J gene lost 1 base, with 11 bases spanning the gap. There are 15 residues in the CDR3.

V gene TRBV28 combines with J gene TRBJ1-1; D not certain. The length of the CDR3 is 16 residues. V was trimmed by 3 bases and J by 0 bases, leaving 14 bases between them. From germline, CDR1 is MDHEN and CDR2 SYDVKM. The CDR3 DNA reads TGTGCCAGCAGTTTGACCTTGGGAGAGCTGAACACTGAAGCTTTCTTT. This gives the protein CASSLTLGELNTEAFF.

V is TRBV7-9 and J is TRBJ1-2; D gene unclear. The CDR3 covers 13 residues. V was clipped by 5 bases and J by 0 bases, with 7 bases between them. Germline loops: CDR1 SEHNR, CDR2 FQNEAQ (reference sequence). CDR3: CASSRQTNYGYTF. The DNA for the CDR3 is TGTGCCAGCAGCCGGCAGACTAACTATGGCTACACCTTC. Full variable domain (rest looked up from reference TRBV7-9 and TRBJ1-2): DTGVSQNPRHKITKRGQNVTFRCDPISEHNRLYWYRQTLGQGPEFLTYFQNEAQLEKSRLLSDRFSAERPKGSFSTLEIQRTEQGDSAMYLCASSRQTNYGYTFGSGTRLTVV.

The chain uses TRBV5-8 and TRBJ1-6; maybe TRBD1 (6 bases). In germline, CDR1 is SGHTS, CDR2 YDEGEE. The CDR3 length is 14 residues. The V and J ends lost 4 bases and 7 bases respectively, with 12 bases between them. CDR3 protein: CASSRGHPNSPLHF. The CDR3 coding sequence is TGTGCCAGCAGCAGGGGACATCCCAATTCACCCCTCCACTTT.

The chain links TRBV5-1 to TRBJ1-2; D is undetermined. The V and J ends lost 4 bases and 2 bases respectively, with 15 bases between them. The CDR3 is made up of 15 amino acids. Germline loops: CDR1 SGHRS, CDR2 YFSETQ. DNA for the CDR3: TGCGCCAGCAGCCCCCAAGGAACACCAAACTATGGCTACACCTTC. Protein product: CASSPQGTPNYGYTF. The whole variable domain, filled in from reference TRBV5-1 and TRBJ1-2, reads KAGVTQTPRYLIKTRGQQVTLSCSPISGHRSVSWYQQTPGQGLQFLFEYFSETQRNKGNFPGRFSGRQFSNSRSEMNVSTLELGDSALYLCASSPQGTPNYGYTFGSGTRLTVV.

The rearrangement joins TRBV4-3 to TRBJ2-7; D gene ambiguous. Trimming shortened V by 4 bases and J by 3 bases, and 22 bases separated the two germline ends. The CDR3 contains 17 residues. Germline CDR1 reads LGHNA; CDR2 reads YSLEER. CDR3 DNA sequence: TGCGCCAGCAGCCCCTCCAAGATATTTCAGGAAAGCTACGAGCAGTACTTC. Encoded protein: CASSPSKIFQESYEQYF.

This chain links TRBV4-1 with TRBJ2-4, with a possible D match to TRBD2 (5 bases). Looked up from germline, CDR1 is MGHRA and CDR2 is YSYEKL. The length of the CDR3 is 17 residues. V was trimmed by 0 bases and J by 0 bases, leaving 12 bases between them. The CDR3 spells CASSQDPGGLAKNIQYF. CDR3 in DNA: TGCGCCAGCAGCCAAGATCCGGGCGGGCTAGCCAAAAACATTCAGTACTTC.

V usage is TRBV7-3 and J usage is TRBJ2-3; no clear D gene. Deletions cut 3 bases from V and 3 bases from J, with 13 bases between. The CDR3 length is 15 residues. Germline V CDR1 and CDR2: SGHTA, FQGTGA. The chain's CDR3 is CASSLGISRTDTQYF. CDR3 in DNA: TGTGCCAGCAGCTTGGGGATTTCGAGGACAGATACGCAGTATTTT.

The gene calls are TRBV19 and TRBJ2-5; either TRBD1 or TRBD2 may fit D (5 bases each). Trimming stripped 4 bases from V and 2 bases from J, with 14 bases between. The CDR3 sequence is 15 residues long. CDR1 is LNHDA, CDR2 SQIVND, per germline (reference sequence). The chain's CDR3 is CASSRLAGTQETQYF. CDR3 bases: TGTGCCAGTAGTAGACTCGCCGGGACGCAAGAGACCCAGTACTTC.

Comments on this clone: The junction departs from the called germline gene at one end, perhaps through a read error. The CDR3, as DNA: TGTGCCCGCAGCTCCGACAACGCTAACTATGGCTACACCTTC. Translating gives CARSSDNANYGYTF. The rearrangement links TRBV7-2 to TRBJ1-2, with D unclear. The CDR3 extends over 14 amino acids. CDR1 SGHTA and CDR2 FQGNSA come from the germline V gene.

The V call is TRBV5-1, the J call TRBJ1-1; D call uncertain. This CDR3 region has 15 residues. Germline values: CDR1 SGHRS, CDR2 YFSETQ. Trimming stripped 1 base from V and 2 bases from J, with 12 bases between. CDR3 region: CASSLTGNQNTEAFF. In nucleotides, the CDR3 is TGCGCCAGCAGCTTGACCGGGAATCAAAACACTGAAGCTTTCTTT.

The chain carries TRBV7-8 and TRBJ2-7; 14 bases line up with TRBD2. Germline assignment: CDR1 SGHVS and CDR2 FQNEAQ. V was pared by 5 bases and J by 9 bases, with 3 bases of the junction left unmatched. CDR3 length equals 13 residues. CDR3 in DNA: TGTGCCAGCAGCGGTGGGACTAGCGGGAGGCAGTACTTC. Its protein product is CASSGGTSGRQYF. Full variable domain (missing parts from reference TRBV7-8 and TRBJ2-7): GAGVSQSPRYKVAKRGQDVALRCDPISGHVSLFWYQQALGQGPEFLTYFQNEAQLDKSGLPSDRFFAERPEGSVSTLKIQRTQQEDSAVYLCASSGGTSGRQYFGPGTRLTVT.

By share, this clone ranks as medium-sized. The chain carries TRBV5-1 and TRBJ1-3, with D perhaps TRBD1 (5 bases). The CDR3 runs to 15 residues. Germline V CDR1 and CDR2: SGHRS, YFSETQ. V shed 4 bases and J shed 1 base, with 12 bases lying between them. The CDR3 sequence is CASSPGGGSGNTIYF. The CDR3 DNA follows: TGCGCCAGCAGCCCCGGCGGGGGATCTGGAAACACCATATATTTT.

The rearrangement links TRBV18 to TRBJ1-1, with 10 bases identical to TRBD1. Germline values: CDR1 KGHSH, CDR2 LQKENI. The CDR3 is made up of 14 amino acids. The V segment lost 3 bases and the J segment 5 bases; nucleotides outside the gene matches: 3. The chain's CDR3 is CASSPQDRGTEAFF. In DNA form, the CDR3 reads TGTGCCAGCTCACCGCAGGACAGGGGGACTGAAGCTTTCTTT.

The chain carries TRBV3-1 (or the pseudogene TRBV3-2) and TRBJ2-3; tentatively, D is TRBD1 or TRBD2 (5 bases each). Trimming pared 4 bases from V and 1 base from J, leaving 9 bases between. This CDR3 spans 14 amino acids. The germline V gene encodes CDR1 LGHDT and CDR2 YNNKEL (reference sequence). The CDR3 DNA follows: TGTGCCAGCAGCCGGGGGTCTGGCACAGATACGCAGTATTTT. It is translated as CASSRGSGTDTQYF.

The chain employs TRBV9 and TRBJ2-1, with unresolved D. The V end was cut by 0 bases, the J end by 6 bases, with 4 bases between. The CDR3 has 12 amino acids. Germline CDR1 and CDR2: SGDLS and YYNGEE. In DNA, the CDR3 is TGTGCCAGCAGCGTAGAATCCAATGAGCAGTTCTTC. This codes for CASSVESNEQFF.

The sample holds one count of this clone. The V gene is TRBV19, the J gene TRBJ1-2; perhaps TRBD1 as D (6 bases). Per germline, CDR1 LNHDA and CDR2 SQIVND (reference sequence). The CDR3 totals 13 residues. V dropped 5 bases and J dropped 2 bases, with 9 bases sitting between them. The DNA for the CDR3 is TGTGCCAGTAGTTACAGGGCCAACTATGGCTACACCTTC. Translation gives CASSYRANYGYTF.

This chain connects TRBV14 to TRBJ1-2; no clear D. V was trimmed by 0 bases and J by 5 bases, leaving 13 bases between them. Germline CDR1 SGHDN, CDR2 FVKESK. The CDR3 sequence is 15 residues long. The CDR3, as DNA: TGTGCCAGCAGCCAAGATCCTGTGCTCGCATATGGCTACACCTTC. Its protein product is CASSQDPVLAYGYTF.

The V gene is TRBV11-2, the J gene TRBJ2-1; no firm D call. The CDR3 runs to 11 residues. V lost 5 bases to trimming and J lost 8 bases, with 7 bases between them. CDR1 SGHAT and CDR2 FQNNGV come from the germline V gene. The CDR3 DNA reads TGTGCCAGCAGCCAGGTGTATGAGCAGTTCTTC. Amino acids: CASSQVYEQFF.

The table lists this clone with a count of one. The chain recombines TRBV7-2 with TRBJ1-5; 7 bases line up with TRBD1. Unmatched junction bases numbered 14, after V lost 5 bases and J lost 4 bases. CDR1 is SGHTA and CDR2 is FQGNSA in the germline V gene. This CDR3 has 17 residues. This CDR3 reads CASSQSPTGAKNQPQHF. CDR3 DNA: TGTGCCAGCAGCCAGAGCCCCACAGGGGCAAAAAATCAGCCCCAGCATTTT. Full variable domain (rest looked up from reference TRBV7-2 and TRBJ1-5): GAGVSQSPSNKVTEKGKDVELRCDPISGHTALYWYRQSLGQGLEFLIYFQGNSAPDKSGLPSDRFSAERTGGSVSTLTIQRTQQEDSAVYLCASSQSPTGAKNQPQHFGDGTRLSIL.

The genes are TRBV10-1 and TRBJ2-1; no firm D call. The CDR3 runs to 13 residues. V lost 2 bases and J 8 bases, leaving 10 bases between the germline ends. CDR1 and CDR2 (germline): WNHNN, SYGVQD (reference sequence). The CDR3: CASSERGIDEQFF. CDR3 in DNA: TGCGCCAGCAGTGAGCGAGGTATCGATGAGCAGTTCTTC.